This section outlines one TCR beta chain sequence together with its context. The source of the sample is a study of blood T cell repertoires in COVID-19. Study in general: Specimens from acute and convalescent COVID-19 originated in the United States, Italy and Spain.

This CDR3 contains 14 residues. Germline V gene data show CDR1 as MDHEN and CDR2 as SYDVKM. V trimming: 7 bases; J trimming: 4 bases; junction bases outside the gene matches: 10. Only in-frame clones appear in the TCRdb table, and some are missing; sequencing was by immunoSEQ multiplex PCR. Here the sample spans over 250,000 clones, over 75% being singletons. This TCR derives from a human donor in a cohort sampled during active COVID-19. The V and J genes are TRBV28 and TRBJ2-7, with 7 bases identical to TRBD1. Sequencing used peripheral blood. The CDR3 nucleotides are TGTGCCAGCACCTCGCAGGGGGAAAAGTACGAGCAGTACTTC. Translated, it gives CASTSQGEKYEQYF.